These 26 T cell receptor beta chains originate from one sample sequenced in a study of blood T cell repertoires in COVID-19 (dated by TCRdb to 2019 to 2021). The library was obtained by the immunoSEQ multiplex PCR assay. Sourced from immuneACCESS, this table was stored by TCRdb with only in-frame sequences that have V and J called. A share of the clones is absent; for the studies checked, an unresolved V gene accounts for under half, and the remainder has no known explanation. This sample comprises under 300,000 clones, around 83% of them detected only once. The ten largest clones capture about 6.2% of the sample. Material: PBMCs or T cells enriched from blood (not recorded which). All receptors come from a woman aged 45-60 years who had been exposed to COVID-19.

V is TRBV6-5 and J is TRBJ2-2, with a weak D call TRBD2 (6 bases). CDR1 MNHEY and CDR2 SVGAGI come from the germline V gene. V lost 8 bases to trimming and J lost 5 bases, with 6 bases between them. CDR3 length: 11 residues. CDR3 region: CASGRTGELFF. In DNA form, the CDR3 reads TGTGCCAGCGGGAGGACCGGGGAGCTGTTTTTT.

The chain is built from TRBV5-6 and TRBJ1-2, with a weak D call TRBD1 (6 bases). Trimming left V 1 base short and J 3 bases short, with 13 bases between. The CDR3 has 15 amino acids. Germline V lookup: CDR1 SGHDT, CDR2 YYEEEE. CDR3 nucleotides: TGTGCCAGCAGCTTGACAGGGCTTGGTGACTATGGCTACACCTTC. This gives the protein CASSLTGLGDYGYTF.

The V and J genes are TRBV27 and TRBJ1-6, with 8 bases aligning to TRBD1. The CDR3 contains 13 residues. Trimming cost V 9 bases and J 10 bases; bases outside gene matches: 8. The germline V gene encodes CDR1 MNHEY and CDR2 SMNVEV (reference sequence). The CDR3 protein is CASRQGMRSPLHF. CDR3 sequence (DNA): TGTGCCAGTAGACAGGGGATGAGATCACCCCTCCACTTT.

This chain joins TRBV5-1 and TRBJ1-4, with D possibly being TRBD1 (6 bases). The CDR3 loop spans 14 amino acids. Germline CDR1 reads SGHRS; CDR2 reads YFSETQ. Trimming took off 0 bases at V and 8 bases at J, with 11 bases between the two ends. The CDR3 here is CASSLGRGREKLFF. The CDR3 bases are TGCGCCAGCAGCTTGGGCAGGGGACGAGAAAAACTGTTTTTT.

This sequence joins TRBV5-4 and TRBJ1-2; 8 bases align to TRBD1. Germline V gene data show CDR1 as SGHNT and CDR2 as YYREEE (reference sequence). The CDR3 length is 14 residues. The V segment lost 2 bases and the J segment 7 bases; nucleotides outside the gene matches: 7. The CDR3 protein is CASSFPGGGGGYTF. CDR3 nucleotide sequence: TGTGCCAGCAGCTTCCCAGGGGGCGGGGGTGGCTACACCTTC.

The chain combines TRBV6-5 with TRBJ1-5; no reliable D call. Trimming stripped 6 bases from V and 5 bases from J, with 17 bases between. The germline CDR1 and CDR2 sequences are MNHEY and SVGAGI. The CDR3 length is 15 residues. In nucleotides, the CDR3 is TGTGCCAGCAGGGAGAGGGTCTTTTCGTATCAGCCCCAGCATTTT. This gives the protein CASRERVFSYQPQHF.

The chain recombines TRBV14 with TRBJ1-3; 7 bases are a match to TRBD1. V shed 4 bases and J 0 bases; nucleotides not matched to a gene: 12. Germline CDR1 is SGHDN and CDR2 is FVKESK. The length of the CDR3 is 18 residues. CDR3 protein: CASSLRGLDSFSGNTIYF. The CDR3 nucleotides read TGTGCCAGCAGCCTAAGGGGGCTGGACAGTTTCTCTGGAAACACCATATATTTT.

CDR3 sequence: CASSLALAGGGSYNEQFF. The CDR3 DNA reads as TGTGCCAGCAGTTTGGCACTAGCGGGGGGGGGCTCCTACAATGAGCAGTTCTTC. The chain has TRBV6-2 or TRBV6-3 and TRBJ2-1; 13 bases agree with TRBD2. The CDR3 totals 18 residues. V lost 4 bases to trimming and J lost 0 bases; unmatched junction nucleotides: 6. CDR1 is MNHEY and CDR2 is SVGEGT in the germline V gene.

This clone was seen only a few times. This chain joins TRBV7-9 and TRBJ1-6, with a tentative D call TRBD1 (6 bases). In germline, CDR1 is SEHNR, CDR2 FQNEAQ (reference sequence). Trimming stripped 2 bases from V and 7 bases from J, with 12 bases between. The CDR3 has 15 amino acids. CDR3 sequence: CASSLTGPSNSPLHF. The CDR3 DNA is TGTGCCAGCAGCTTAACAGGGCCCTCAAATTCACCCCTCCACTTT.

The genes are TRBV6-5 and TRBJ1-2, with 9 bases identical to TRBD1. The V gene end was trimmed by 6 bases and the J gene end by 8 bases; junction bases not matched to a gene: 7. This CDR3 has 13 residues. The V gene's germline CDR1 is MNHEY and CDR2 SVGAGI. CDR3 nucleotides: TGTGCCAGCAGGCTGGGACAGGGTTTAGGCTACACCTTC. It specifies CASRLGQGLGYTF.

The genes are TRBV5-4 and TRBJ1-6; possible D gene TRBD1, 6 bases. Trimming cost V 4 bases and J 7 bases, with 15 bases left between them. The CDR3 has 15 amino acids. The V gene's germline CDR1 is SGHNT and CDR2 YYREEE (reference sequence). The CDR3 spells CASSLTGPQNSPLHF. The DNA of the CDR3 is TGTGCCAGCAGCCTGACAGGCCCCCAGAATTCACCCCTCCACTTT.

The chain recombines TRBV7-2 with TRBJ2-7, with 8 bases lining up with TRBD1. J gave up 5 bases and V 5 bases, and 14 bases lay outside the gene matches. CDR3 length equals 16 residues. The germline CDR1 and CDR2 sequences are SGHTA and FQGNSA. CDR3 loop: CASSGDRGRSPNEQYF. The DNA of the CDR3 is TGTGCCAGCAGCGGCGACAGGGGTAGGTCCCCAAACGAGCAGTACTTC. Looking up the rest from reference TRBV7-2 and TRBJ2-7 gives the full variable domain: GAGVSQSPSNKVTEKGKDVELRCDPISGHTALYWYRQSLGQGLEFLIYFQGNSAPDKSGLPSDRFSAERTGGSVSTLTIQRTQQEDSAVYLCASSGDRGRSPNEQYFGPGTRLTVT.

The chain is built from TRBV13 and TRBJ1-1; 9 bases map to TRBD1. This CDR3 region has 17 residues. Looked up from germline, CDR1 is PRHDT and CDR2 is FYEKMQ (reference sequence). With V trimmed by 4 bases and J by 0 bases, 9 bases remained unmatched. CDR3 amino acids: CASSSGQGFSMNTEAFF. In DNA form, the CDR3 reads TGTGCCAGCAGCTCGGGACAGGGATTTTCCATGAACACTGAAGCTTTCTTT.

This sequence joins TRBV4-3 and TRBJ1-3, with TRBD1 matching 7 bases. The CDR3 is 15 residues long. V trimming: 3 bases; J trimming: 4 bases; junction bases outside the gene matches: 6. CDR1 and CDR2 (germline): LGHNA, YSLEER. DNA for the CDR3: TGCGCCAGCAGCCATTCCCCACAGGGGGGAAACACCATATATTTT. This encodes CASSHSPQGGNTIYF.

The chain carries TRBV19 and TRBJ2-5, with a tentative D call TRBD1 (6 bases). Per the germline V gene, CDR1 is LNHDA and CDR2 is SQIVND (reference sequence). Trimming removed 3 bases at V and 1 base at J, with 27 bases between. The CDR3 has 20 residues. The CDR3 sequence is CASSILGQRTPNIIQETQYF. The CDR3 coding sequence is TGTGCCAGTAGTATCCTAGGACAGCGAACACCCAATATCATCCAAGAGACCCAGTACTTC.

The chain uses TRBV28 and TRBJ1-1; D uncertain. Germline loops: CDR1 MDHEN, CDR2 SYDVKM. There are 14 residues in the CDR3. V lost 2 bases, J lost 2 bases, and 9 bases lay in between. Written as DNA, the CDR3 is TGTGCCAGCAGTTTAATAGGAGGAAACACTGAAGCTTTCTTT. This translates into CASSLIGGNTEAFF. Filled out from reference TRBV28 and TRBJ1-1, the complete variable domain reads DVKVTQSSRYLVKRTGEKVFLECVQDMDHENMFWYRQDPGLGLRLIYFSYDVKMKEKGDIPEGYSVSREKKERFSLILESASTNQTSMYLCASSLIGGNTEAFFGQGTRLTVV.

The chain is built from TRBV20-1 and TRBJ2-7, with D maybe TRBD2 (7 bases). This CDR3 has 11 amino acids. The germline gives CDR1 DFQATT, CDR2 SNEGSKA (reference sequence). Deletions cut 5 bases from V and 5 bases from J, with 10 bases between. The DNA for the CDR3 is TGCAGTGCTGGGGGGGGCCACGAGCAGTACTTC. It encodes CSAGGGHEQYF.

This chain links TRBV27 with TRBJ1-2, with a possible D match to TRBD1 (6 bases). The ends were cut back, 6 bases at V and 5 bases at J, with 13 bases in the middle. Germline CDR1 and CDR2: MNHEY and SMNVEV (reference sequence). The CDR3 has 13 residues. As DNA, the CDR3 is TGTGCCAGCAGCTACAGGGTAGAGTATGGCTACACCTTC. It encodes CASSYRVEYGYTF.

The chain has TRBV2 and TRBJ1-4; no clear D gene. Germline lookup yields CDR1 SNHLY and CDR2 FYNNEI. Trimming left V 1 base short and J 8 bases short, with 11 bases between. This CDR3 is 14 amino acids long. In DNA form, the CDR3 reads TGTGCCAGCAGTGAAGGTCGCCTAGTGGAAAAACTGTTTTTT. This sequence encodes CASSEGRLVEKLFF.

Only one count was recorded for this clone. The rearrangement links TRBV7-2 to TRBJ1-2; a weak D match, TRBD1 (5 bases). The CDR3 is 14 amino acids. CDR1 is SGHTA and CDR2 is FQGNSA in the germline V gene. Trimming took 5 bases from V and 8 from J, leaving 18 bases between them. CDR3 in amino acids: CASSLGVRGLGYTF. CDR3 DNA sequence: TGTGCCAGCAGCCTAGGAGTAAGGGGATTAGGCTACACCTTC.

In nucleotides, the CDR3 is TGTGCCAGCAGTGGCCCTTCGATCAAACTGTTTTTT. Translation gives CASSGPSIKLFF. V gene TRBV12-3 or TRBV12-4 combines with J gene TRBJ1-4; D remains ambiguous. V lost 5 bases, J lost 11 bases, and 12 bases lay in between. The CDR3 is made up of 12 amino acids.

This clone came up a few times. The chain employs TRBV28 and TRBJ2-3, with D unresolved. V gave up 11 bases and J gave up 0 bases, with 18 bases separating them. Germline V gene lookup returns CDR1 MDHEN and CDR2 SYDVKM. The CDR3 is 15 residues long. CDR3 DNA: TGTGCCTCCGAAGCGAGCGAAGCCAGCACAGATACGCAGTATTTT. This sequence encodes CASEASEASTDTQYF.

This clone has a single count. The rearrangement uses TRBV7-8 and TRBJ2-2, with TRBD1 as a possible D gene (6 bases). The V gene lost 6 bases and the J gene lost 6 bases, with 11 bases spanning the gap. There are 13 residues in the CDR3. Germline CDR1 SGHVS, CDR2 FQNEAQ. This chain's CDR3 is CASRAGVPGELFF. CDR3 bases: TGTGCCAGCAGGGCAGGGGTGCCCGGGGAGCTGTTTTTT.

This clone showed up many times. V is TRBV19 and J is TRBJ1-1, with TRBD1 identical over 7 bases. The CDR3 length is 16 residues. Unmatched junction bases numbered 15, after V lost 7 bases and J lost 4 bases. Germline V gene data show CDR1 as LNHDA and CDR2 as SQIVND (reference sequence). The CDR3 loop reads CASTRNRGAQGTEAFF. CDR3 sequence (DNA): TGTGCCAGTACCCGCAACAGGGGCGCGCAGGGCACTGAAGCTTTCTTT.

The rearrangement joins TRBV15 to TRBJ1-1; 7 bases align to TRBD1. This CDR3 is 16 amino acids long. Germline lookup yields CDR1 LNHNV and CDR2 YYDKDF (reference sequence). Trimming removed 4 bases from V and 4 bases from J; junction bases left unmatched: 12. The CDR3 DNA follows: TGTGCCACCAGCAAAGGTGGAGGGGGCGCGTTCACTGAAGCTTTCTTT. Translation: CATSKGGGGAFTEAFF.

The CDR3 DNA follows: TGTGCCAGCAGTGGGCGCGGGGGGCGGACGTCCTATAATTCACCCCTCCACTTT. It encodes CASSGRGGRTSYNSPLHF. V is TRBV6-1 and J is TRBJ1-6; perhaps TRBD1 as D (6 bases). Germline V gene sequence: CDR1 MNHNS, CDR2 SASEGT. The CDR3 runs 18 residues. Trimming took off 4 bases at V and 1 base at J, with 17 bases between the two ends.